This TCR beta chain was obtained from a study of T cells in Graves' hyperthyroidism and ophthalmopathy (dated by TCRdb to the late 2010s). For the study in its entirety: Peripheral blood samples were taken at the time of initial diagnosis, prior to any treatment. A discovery cohort of roughly 96 patients, about 43 with Graves' ophthalmopathy and fewer than 65 with stable Graves' hyperthyroidism, was used to find distinguishing TCR V-J signatures. An independent validation cohort of under 20 hyperthyroidism patients and more than 15 patients who later progressed to ophthalmopathy tested prospective prediction of ophthalmopathy. The roughly 94 discovery patients were randomly divided into training and test sets at a 7:3 ratio. In addition, the study compared T-cell repertoires in thyroid tissue and in blood from roughly 6 Graves' hyperthyroidism patients. Following sampling, methimazole starting at 30 mg daily was given to hyperthyroidism patients, and high-dose intravenous methylprednisolone was given to ophthalmopathy patients. The paper reports TCR Vbeta CDR3 sequencing of fewer than 150 peripheral blood samples: fewer than 50 ophthalmopathy, some 80 hyperthyroidism and approximately 17 progressor patients.

This clonotype has a count of ten or more. What this receptor recognizes is not known. It has no much larger one-base neighbor in the sample; base qualities were not kept. Moderately to severely active disease, a Clinical Activity Score of at least 3, a NOSPECS grade of at least 4, and a duration under 3 months were present in ophthalmopathy patients. Exclusion was applied to patients with uncontrolled infections, other autoimmune diseases, pregnancy or lactation. Diagnoses were based on clinical symptoms, serum thyroxine and TRAb, thyroid ultrasound and orbital computed tomography. PBMCs were separated from under 12 ml of fresh peripheral blood using Ficoll-Paque density gradient centrifugation. Total RNA was extracted using Trizol reagent, and RNA quality was assessed on an Agilent 2100 Bioanalyzer. The CDR1 and CDR2 encoded by the germline V gene (reference sequence) are LGHDT and YNNKEL. From the cysteine through the phenylalanine, the CDR3 covers 13 amino acids. The DNA shown is the 39-base CDR3, in frame from base 1. V is cut by 0 bases and J by 9 bases, and the space between the germline ends is 11 bases.

The TCR beta CDR3 regions were amplified from the RNA transcripts. The TCR CDR3 was subjected to a first round of RT-PCR using the HTBI primer set and the Qiagen OneStep RT-PCR kit. A second multiplex PCR round built the libraries, followed by size selection and purification. The libraries were sequenced on an Illumina HiSeq2000 using paired-end 100 bp reads. Per the authors' processing: SOAPnuke was used to process the raw data, throwing out any read that contained adapters or uncalled bases, had a mean Phred below 15, or lacked an exact constant-primer or identifier match. COPE v1.2.5 was used to merge high-quality paired reads, and clonotypes were defined as unique nucleotide sequences. MiTCR v1.1 was used to align clonotypes to the IMGT TRBV, TRBD and TRBJ reference segments. Analysis was restricted to V-J combinations with a frequency above 0.0001, which covered roughly 99% of repertoires. The TCS score was defined as F50 (clonal expansion) divided by E x V (chaos), with BLOSUM62-based TCRdist calculated between CDR3 peptides within each V-J. Welch's t-statistics and random forest reduced roughly 500 V-J features to 13, which were used in a naive Bayes classifier (R e1071). Through fastp at Q25 and MiXCR, TCRdb rebuilt clones from the public reads, retaining in-frame beta chains. Every CDR3 protein is listed once, alongside the most common genes and DNA of its rows. The V and J calls, along with clone size, are taken from TCRdb and not from the paper's own processing. For this sample there are around 350,000 distinct CDR3 sequences; roughly 15% appear just once. The ten largest account for roughly 19% of the sample.

Broad study findings and their caveats: In validation, progression to ophthalmopathy was predicted by the model with 70.59% sensitivity and approximately 78% specificity, a median of roughly 6 months before onset. Sample size was not statistically predetermined, and blinding of investigators to group allocation was not performed. Most expanded thyroid clonotypes (frequency above 0.001) were also found in blood, which suggests that blood repertoires may mirror thyroid immune responses. A model built on a 13 V-J signature distinguished ophthalmopathy from stable hyperthyroidism, reaching 87.88% sensitivity and around 82% specificity in cross-validation and 80%/75% in testing.

The sequence derives from an older woman with Graves' ophthalmopathy. Specimen: blood. The rearrangement combines TRBV3-1 with TRBJ1-1; a confident D gene designation cannot be given. The CDR3 protein is CASSQDRPGKAFF. The DNA is TGTGCCAGCAGCCAAGATCGGCCAGGTAAAGCTTTCTTT. Beyond the CDR3, the reference TRBV3-1 and TRBJ1-1 genes provide the residues; the full variable domain reads: DTAVSQTPKYLVTQMGNDKSIKCEQNLGHDTMYWYKQDSKKFLKIMFSYNNKELIINETVPNRFSPKSPDKAHLNLHINSLELGDSAVYFCASSQDRPGKAFFGQGTRLTVV.